This T cell receptor beta chain was captured by sequencing in a study of blood T cell repertoires in COVID-19. TCRdb's table, derived via immunoSEQ multiplex PCR, lists solely in-frame clones and lacks some. This sample yields 180,000 or so clones, of which about 80% are seen a single time; 7.5% belongs to the top ten. Two negative PCRs, clearance, or symptom resolution characterized the recovered Cohort 3 donors. Germline V CDR1 and CDR2: SNHLY, FYNNEI. The CDR3 has 15 amino acids. The V gene end was trimmed by 6 bases and the J gene end by 6 bases; junction bases not matched to a gene: 5. The chain has TRBV2 and TRBJ2-2; 12 bases map to TRBD2. The sequence came from a man aged 35 to 55 who had recovered from COVID-19. Sequences were obtained from PBMCs or T cells enriched from blood (not recorded which). The CDR3: CASSASGGGAGELFF. CDR3 DNA sequence: TGTGCCAGCAGCGCTAGCGGGGGGGGCGCCGGGGAGCTGTTTTTT.